The 5 T cell receptor beta chains in this list originate from one sample, sequenced in a study of T-cell memory formation after mild COVID-19. TCRdb redid the calling of the 5' RACE reads with MiXCR, one entry per CDR3 protein. The sample holds about 540,000 distinct CDR3 sequences, just over 20% seen once. Sequences were obtained from PBMCs or a T cell subset sorted from them (not recorded which). The receptors originated from an adult woman who had mild COVID-19 (a few samples of this study predate the infection). Cell type and time point are not known.

The chain employs TRBV20-1 and TRBJ2-7, with 8 bases lining up with TRBD2. The CDR3 consists of 15 residues. The germline CDR1 and CDR2 sequences are DFQATT and SNEGSKA (reference sequence). The ends lost 2 bases at V and 4 bases at J; junction bases unmatched: 10. Written as DNA, the CDR3 is TGCAGTGCTAGACCCGGACTAGCTGATATTTACGAGCAGTACTTC. This translates into CSARPGLADIYEQYF.

Here the CDR3 reads CASSYLPGQGRNEQYF. DNA for the CDR3: TGTGCCAGCAGTTACTTACCGGGACAGGGGCGCAACGAGCAGTACTTC. The V call is TRBV6-5, the J call TRBJ2-7, with 10 bases matching TRBD1. The germline V gene encodes CDR1 MNHEY and CDR2 SVGAGI. V lost 1 base and J lost 5; bases outside the gene matches: 8. This CDR3 has 16 residues.

The rearrangement links TRBV2 to TRBJ2-7; TRBD1 aligns across 7 bases. Germline V gene data show CDR1 as SNHLY and CDR2 as FYNNEI. The CDR3 covers 12 residues. V lost 8 bases and J lost 3; bases outside the gene matches: 4. The CDR3, as DNA: TGTGCCAGCGGGGGACAGAACTACGAGCAGTACTTC. Protein: CASGGQNYEQYF.

As DNA, the CDR3 is TGCAGCGTTGAACAGGGGGCTGGTAGGAAAAACGAGCAGTACTTC. This codes for CSVEQGAGRKNEQYF. This chain connects TRBV29-1 to TRBJ2-7, with 8 bases identical to TRBD1. This CDR3 is built from 15 residues. The germline V gene has CDR1 SQVTM and CDR2 ANQGSEA. J lost 5 bases, V lost 2 bases, and 11 bases had no gene match.

V is TRBV12-3 or TRBV12-4 and J is TRBJ2-1, with TRBD1 matching over 9 bases. The CDR3 is 15 residues long. V dropped 1 base and J dropped 2; count of bases not matched to a gene: 0. The CDR3 DNA reads TGTGCCAGCAGTTTAGGGGACAGGGCCTACAATGAGCAGTTCTTC. Its translation is CASSLGDRAYNEQFF.